A single sample is the source of the 14 T cell receptor beta chains below, sequenced in a study of cytomegalovirus exposure and HLA in healthy donors. PCR employed 60 Vbeta and 13 Jbeta primers. TCRdb's table, derived via immunoSEQ multiplex PCR, lists solely in-frame clones and lacks some. The sample carries 170,000 or so clones, about four fifths recorded once. Sequenced material: PBMCs. These TCRs come from a man aged 25-40 years in good health and CMV-seropositive.

This chain links TRBV4-3 with TRBJ1-1, with a possible D match to TRBD1 (5 bases). V lost 2 bases, J lost 4 bases, and 14 bases lay in between. The V gene's germline CDR1 is LGHNA and CDR2 YSLEER. CDR3 length: 15 amino acids. The CDR3 loop reads CASSQNRDSLTEAFF. The CDR3 bases are TGCGCCAGCAGCCAAAATCGAGACAGCCTCACTGAAGCTTTCTTT.

The chain uses TRBV7-8 and TRBJ2-4, with 11 bases lining up with TRBD1. V shed 5 bases, J shed 4 bases, and the junction held 19 bases outside the gene matches. CDR1 is SGHVS, CDR2 FQNEAQ, per germline. The CDR3 sequence is 20 residues long. CDR3 loop: CASSLNLVFWDRGSKNIQYF. As DNA, the CDR3 is TGTGCCAGCAGCCTCAACCTAGTATTCTGGGACAGGGGGTCGAAAAACATTCAGTACTTC.

V gene TRBV9 combines with J gene TRBJ2-5; 11 bases line up with TRBD2. The CDR3 is made up of 17 amino acids. With 0 bases clipped from V and 2 bases from J, the junction kept 6 bases outside the gene matches. Germline V CDR1 and CDR2: SGDLS, YYNGEE. CDR3 region: CASSVGSSGGNQETQYF. The CDR3 nucleotides are TGTGCCAGCAGCGTAGGATCTAGCGGGGGGAATCAAGAGACCCAGTACTTC.

The V gene is TRBV6-1, the J gene TRBJ2-7, with D perhaps TRBD1 (5 bases). The CDR3 is made up of 13 amino acids. Germline loops: CDR1 MNHNS, CDR2 SASEGT. Trimming took 3 bases from V and 1 from J, leaving 7 bases between them. The CDR3 DNA reads as TGTGCCAGCAGTGAGCCAGGGTCCTACGAGCAGTACTTC. It specifies CASSEPGSYEQYF.

This clone is categorized as medium-sized (0.01 to 0.1%). This chain joins TRBV4-3 and TRBJ2-6; 7 bases fit TRBD1. The CDR3 spans 16 residues. Germline V CDR1 and CDR2: LGHNA, YSLEER. V trimming: 1 base; J trimming: 0 bases; junction bases outside the gene matches: 0. This CDR3 is CASSQAGGSGANVLTF. CDR3 bases: TGCGCCAGCAGCCAAGCAGGGGGCTCTGGGGCCAACGTCCTGACTTTC.

V is TRBV4-3 and J is TRBJ1-6; 8 positions match TRBD1. V was pared by 0 bases and J by 11 bases, with 3 bases of the junction left unmatched. There are 14 residues in the CDR3. Germline assignment: CDR1 LGHNA and CDR2 YSLEER. In DNA, the CDR3 is TGCGCCAGCAGCCAAGAAACAGGGGGACCACCCCTCCACTTT. It yields the protein CASSQETGGPPLHF.

This chain uses TRBV1 with TRBJ2-2; the D call of TRBD1 is as the table states it, not checked on the DNA. TRBV1 is flagged as a pseudogene. CDR3 length: 17 residues. In DNA, the CDR3 is TGCACCAGCAGCCAAGGGACAGGGGGCGCGAACACCGGGGAGCTGTTTTTT. Its protein product is CTSSQGTGGANTGELFF.

This chain joins TRBV6-6 and TRBJ1-1; 12 nucleotides agree with TRBD1. The CDR3 sequence is 15 residues long. Losses at the gene ends were 6 bases for V and 3 bases for J; bases not matched to a gene: 5. Germline loops: CDR1 MNHNY, CDR2 SVGAGI (reference sequence). CDR3 nucleotide sequence: TGTGCCAGCAGCCCTGGGACAGGGGGCCACACTGAAGCTTTCTTT. Protein sequence: CASSPGTGGHTEAFF.

The rearrangement links TRBV29-1 to TRBJ1-1; D uncertain. The V gene lost 2 bases and the J gene lost 5 bases, with 9 bases spanning the gap. This CDR3 is built from 12 residues. Germline CDR1 is SQVTM and CDR2 is ANQGSEA. The CDR3 loop is CSVEQVRTEAFF. CDR3 bases: TGCAGCGTTGAACAGGTCAGGACTGAAGCTTTCTTT.

The chain is built from TRBV5-1 and TRBJ1-1, with 9 bases matching TRBD1. CDR3 length: 15 residues. V was pared by 0 bases and J by 4 bases, with 4 bases of the junction left unmatched. The germline gives CDR1 SGHRS, CDR2 YFSETQ. The CDR3 bases are TGCGCCAGCAGCTTGGAATCACAGGGGGCCACTGAAGCTTTCTTT. It codes for CASSLESQGATEAFF.

This chain joins TRBV5-1 and TRBJ2-7, with 12 nucleotides matching TRBD1. Germline CDR1 SGHRS, CDR2 YFSETQ. After removal of 4 bases from V and 5 bases from J, the junction contained 7 bases not matched to a gene. The CDR3 sequence is 15 residues long. The chain's CDR3 is CASSATGTGGDEQYF. The DNA for the CDR3 is TGCGCCAGCAGCGCGACCGGGACAGGGGGCGACGAGCAGTACTTC.

The rearrangement joins TRBV2 to TRBJ2-1, with D possibly being TRBD1 (6 bases). The V end lost 6 bases, the J end lost 5 bases, and 11 bases lay between the germline ends. Looked up from germline, CDR1 is SNHLY and CDR2 is FYNNEI. CDR3 length: 13 amino acids. CDR3: CASRQGLDNEQFF. In nucleotides, the CDR3 is TGTGCCAGCAGGCAGGGGTTGGACAATGAGCAGTTCTTC.

In regard to this clone: The sample has other DNA sequences that encode this CDR3 too. The J gene is TRBJ1-1, the V gene TRBV5-1; D gene unclear. This CDR3 is built from 11 residues. Germline CDR1 SGHRS, CDR2 YFSETQ. Trimming pared 2 bases from V and 7 bases from J, leaving 6 bases between. The CDR3 region has the DNA TGCGCCAGCAGCTTTGGCGGTGAAGCTTTCTTT. As protein: CASSFGGEAFF.

J is TRBJ2-3 and V is TRBV5-4, with a weak D call TRBD1 (5 bases). V was cut by 4 bases and J by 1 base, with 19 bases left in between. The CDR3 sequence is 17 residues long. Looked up from germline, CDR1 is SGHNT and CDR2 is YYREEE (reference sequence). As DNA, the CDR3 is TGTGCCAGCAGCACTGGACCACAGGTCACTCGCACAGATACGCAGTATTTT. This translates into CASSTGPQVTRTDTQYF.